This is a list of T cell receptor beta chains from one sample in a study of T cell responses to AZD1222 COVID-19 vaccine. The table came from immunoSEQ multiplex PCR; TCRdb's copy has only in-frame clones and leaves some out. Seen here are 150,000 to 200,000 clones, approximately 90% observed once, and the top ten hold more than 25%. The input for sequencing was peripheral blood, taken 28 days after the second AZD1222 dose. The origin of the receptors is an adult who received the AZD1222 COVID-19 vaccine. Both conserved end residues are part of each CDR3. Fields, in order: D gene, clone size, J gene, V gene, CDR3 protein, CDR3 DNA. A D gene is named only where the DNA matches it firmly. Part of the rows lack a size; the others show once, few, many or a class for expanded clones.

. | . | TRBJ2-1 | TRBV6-5 | CASSYSRGKGEQFF | TGTGCCAGCAGTTACTCAAGGGGGAAGGGTGAGCAGTTCTTC
TRBD1 | . | TRBJ2-7 | TRBV30 | CAWGRDRGHEQYF | TGTGCCTGGGGGAGGGACAGGGGCCACGAGCAGTACTTC
TRBD1 | once | TRBJ2-7 | TRBV6-5 | CASSTGALGYEQYF | TGTGCCAGCTCCACAGGGGCGTTAGGCTACGAGCAGTACTTC
TRBD1 | . | TRBJ2-2 | TRBV28 | CASSSAGTGDTGELFF | TGTGCCAGCAGTTCAGCCGGGACAGGGGACACCGGGGAGCTGTTTTTT
. | . | TRBJ2-6 | TRBV21-1 | CASSTEKGQVLSGANVLTF | TGTGCCAGCAGCACAGAGAAGGGACAGGTTCTCTCTGGGGCCAACGTCCTGACTTTC
. | few | TRBJ2-7 | TRBV27 | CASSLRRGNHEQYF | TGTGCCAGCAGTTTAAGAAGGGGGAACCACGAGCAGTACTTC
. | few | TRBJ2-3 | TRBV24-1 | CATSDTRAVGTDTQYF | TGTGCCACCAGTGACACCAGGGCTGTGGGCACAGATACGCAGTATTTT
. | . | TRBJ2-5 | TRBV28 | CASSPGDQETQYF | TGTGCCAGCAGTCCAGGGGATCAAGAGACCCAGTACTTC
TRBD2 | . | TRBJ2-5 | TRBV28 | CASSSRLGLAEGETQYF | TGTGCCAGCAGTTCGCGACTGGGACTAGCGGAGGGAGAGACCCAGTACTTC
. | . | TRBJ2-1 | TRBV7-9 | CASTKTRGAYNEQFF | TGTGCCAGCACCAAGACTAGAGGAGCTTACAATGAGCAGTTCTTC
. | . | TRBJ2-7 | TRBV6-2/TRBV6-3 | CASTPNGGAYEQYF | TGTGCCAGCACCCCAAACGGGGGCGCCTACGAGCAGTACTTC
. | . | TRBJ1-2 | TRBV28 | CASSFQGNGYTF | TGTGCCAGCAGTTTCCAGGGGAACGGCTACACCTTC
. | once | TRBJ2-7 | TRBV5-1 | CASSFLPPMLGALSYEQYF | TGCGCCAGCAGCTTCCTCCCCCCTATGTTAGGGGCTCTGTCCTACGAGCAGTACTTC
TRBD1 | . | TRBJ1-2 | TRBV30 | CAWRDRASSFLNYGYTF | TGTGCCTGGAGGGACAGGGCCTCCTCCTTTCTGAACTATGGCTACACCTTC
TRBD1 | . | TRBJ2-2 | TRBV7-3 | CASSPNGQGVAGELFF | TGTGCCAGCAGCCCCAACGGACAGGGGGTCGCCGGGGAGCTGTTTTTT
. | few | TRBJ2-2 | TRBV30 | CAGSPRRNTGELFF | TGTGCCGGGTCCCCGCGGCGGAACACCGGGGAGCTGTTTTTT
. | few | TRBJ1-5 | TRBV28 | CAEGGNSNQPQHF | TGTGCCGAGGGGGGAAATAGCAATCAGCCCCAGCATTTT